Listed here are 17 T cell receptor beta chains from one sample, sequenced in a study of blood T cell repertoires in COVID-19. TCRdb's copy holds only in-frame clones and misses some; the assay was immunoSEQ multiplex PCR. The table includes fewer than 180,000 clones, approximately 86% detected once. Material: peripheral blood. The receptors stem from a man in his 70s with acute or convalescent COVID-19.

The count of this clone is one. The chain links TRBV11-3 to TRBJ2-3; D is ambiguous. This CDR3 has 14 residues. V was trimmed by 1 base and J by 0 bases, leaving 5 bases between them. Germline CDR1 and CDR2: SGHNT and YENEEA. The CDR3 sequence: CASSLASSTDTQYF. In nucleotides, the CDR3 is TGTGCCAGCAGCTTAGCGTCTAGCACAGATACGCAGTATTTT.

This clone showed up just a few times. V usage is TRBV27 and J usage is TRBJ1-2; 7 positions match TRBD1. The CDR3 runs 15 residues. Germline lookup yields CDR1 MNHEY and CDR2 SMNVEV (reference sequence). Trimming at V came to 4 bases and at J to 2 bases, leaving 7 bases not matched to a gene. CDR3 sequence (DNA): TGTGCCAGCAGTTCCCGACAGGGTGCCAACTATGGCTACACCTTC. Encoded protein: CASSSRQGANYGYTF.

The rearrangement links TRBV5-4 to TRBJ2-5; 8 nucleotides align to TRBD1. Germline CDR1 reads SGHNT; CDR2 reads YYREEE (reference sequence). J gave up 5 bases and V 0 bases, and 3 bases lay outside the gene matches. The CDR3 covers 14 residues. CDR3 nucleotides: TGTGCCAGCAGCTTGGACAGGGGGTGGGAGACCCAGTACTTC. Protein sequence: CASSLDRGWETQYF.

V is TRBV19 and J is TRBJ1-4; TRBD1 matches at 8 bases. CDR1 and CDR2 from the germline V gene are LNHDA and SQIVND (reference sequence). The CDR3 totals 14 residues. V dropped 9 bases and J dropped 3; count of bases not matched to a gene: 6. CDR3 sequence (DNA): TGTGCCAGCCGCGACAGGGGTTCTAATGAAAAACTGTTTTTT. Its protein product is CASRDRGSNEKLFF.

The chain couples TRBV15 to TRBJ1-6; the match to TRBD1 covers 9 bases. With V trimmed by 5 bases and J by 6 bases, 5 bases remained unmatched. The length of the CDR3 is 15 residues. Germline V gene sequence: CDR1 LNHNV, CDR2 YYDKDF (reference sequence). CDR3 protein: CATSEQGASNSPLHF. The CDR3 DNA follows: TGTGCCACCAGCGAACAGGGGGCAAGTAATTCACCCCTCCACTTT. Filled out from reference TRBV15 and TRBJ1-6, the complete variable domain reads DAMVIQNPRYQVTQFGKPVTLSCSQTLNHNVMYWYQQKSSQAPKLLFHYYDKDFNNEADTPDNFQSRRPNTSFCFLDIRSPGLGDTAMYLCATSEQGASNSPLHFGNGTRLTVT.

This chain connects TRBV18 to TRBJ2-1, with a weak D call TRBD1 (6 bases). V lost 2 bases and J 9 bases, leaving 8 bases between the germline ends. Germline V lookup: CDR1 KGHSH, CDR2 LQKENI. The CDR3 spans 12 residues. The CDR3: CASSPTGFEQFF. The CDR3, as DNA: TGTGCCAGCTCACCAACAGGGTTTGAGCAGTTCTTC.

The CDR3 region is CASSGETTRNSPLHF. CDR3 coding DNA: TGCGCCAGCAGCGGGGAGACTACTAGAAATTCACCCCTCCACTTT. The rearrangement uses TRBV5-1 and TRBJ1-6; D gene ambiguous. This CDR3 region has 15 residues. V lost 4 bases and J lost 7, with 15 bases in between. Germline values: CDR1 SGHRS, CDR2 YFSETQ.

This clone was seen a single time. The chain joins TRBV9 to TRBJ1-3; the match to TRBD1 covers 9 bases. The germline V gene has CDR1 SGDLS and CDR2 YYNGEE. Trimming removed 3 bases from V and 2 bases from J; junction bases left unmatched: 3. This CDR3 region has 15 residues. CDR3 nucleotides: TGTGCCAGCAGCGGTGGGACAGGGACTGGAAACACCATATATTTT. It yields the protein CASSGGTGTGNTIYF.

The chain is built from TRBV7-6 and TRBJ2-6; 14 bases line up with TRBD2. CDR1 is SGHVS, CDR2 FNYEAQ, per germline. The CDR3 totals 21 residues. With V trimmed by 0 bases and J by 0 bases, 7 bases remained unmatched. Here the CDR3 DNA reads TGTGCCAGCAGCTTAGCCCCAGGGACTAGCGGGAGTAACTCTGGGGCCAACGTCCTGACTTTC. Encoded protein: CASSLAPGTSGSNSGANVLTF.

The V and J genes are TRBV27 and TRBJ2-2; D gene unclear. The V end was cut by 2 bases, the J end by 2 bases, with 9 bases between. CDR3 length: 15 amino acids. CDR1 MNHEY and CDR2 SMNVEV come from the germline V gene (reference sequence). The CDR3 sequence: CASSLTQFNTGELFF. CDR3 nucleotides: TGTGCCAGCAGTTTAACACAATTCAACACCGGGGAGCTGTTTTTT.

This clone was counted once. The V and J genes are TRBV15 and TRBJ1-2; D might be TRBD1 (5 bases). Germline CDR1 and CDR2: LNHNV and YYDKDF (reference sequence). Trimming took 3 bases from V and 1 from J, leaving 12 bases between them. The CDR3 length is 15 residues. The CDR3 DNA follows: TGTGCCACCAGCAGTTCACCCCAGGGTAACTATGGCTACACCTTC. Its translation: CATSSSPQGNYGYTF. Full variable domain (rest looked up from reference TRBV15 and TRBJ1-2): DAMVIQNPRYQVTQFGKPVTLSCSQTLNHNVMYWYQQKSSQAPKLLFHYYDKDFNNEADTPDNFQSRRPNTSFCFLDIRSPGLGDTAMYLCATSSSPQGNYGYTFGSGTRLTVV.

A single count supports this clone. J is TRBJ2-2 and V is TRBV23-1; a possible D gene is TRBD2 (5 bases). TRBV23-1 falls under the ORF class, with uncertain function. CDR3 length: 16 residues. V lost 0 bases to trimming and J lost 5 bases, with 13 bases between them. The DNA of the CDR3 is TGCGCCAGCAGTCAATCGAAGGGAGATTGGACCGGGGAGCTGTTTTTT. Amino acids: CASSQSKGDWTGELFF.

The chain uses TRBV6-5 and TRBJ2-7; tentatively, D is TRBD1 (6 bases). CDR3 length: 15 amino acids. V lost 0 bases and J 2 bases, leaving 11 bases between the germline ends. Looked up from germline, CDR1 is MNHEY and CDR2 is SVGAGI. In nucleotides, the CDR3 is TGTGCCAGCAGTTACTCTGGGACATTAGCCTACGAGCAGTACTTC. It yields the protein CASSYSGTLAYEQYF.

This chain links TRBV5-1 with TRBJ2-2, with D hard to call. Germline V gives CDR1 SGHRS, CDR2 YFSETQ. Trimming removed 0 bases from V and 1 base from J, with 7 bases in between. This CDR3 region has 15 residues. The DNA of the CDR3 is TGCGCCAGCAGCTTGGAGAGGATGAACACCGGGGAGCTGTTTTTT. Its protein product is CASSLERMNTGELFF. The full variable domain, in which reference TRBV5-1 and TRBJ2-2 provide the parts outside the CDR3, is KAGVTQTPRYLIKTRGQQVTLSCSPISGHRSVSWYQQTPGQGLQFLFEYFSETQRNKGNFPGRFSGRQFSNSRSEMNVSTLELGDSALYLCASSLERMNTGELFFGEGSRLTVL.

The gene calls are TRBV10-3 and TRBJ2-3, with a tentative D call TRBD1 (6 bases). Germline V gene sequence: CDR1 ENHRY, CDR2 SYGVKD. The CDR3 is made up of 14 amino acids. Trimming took 10 bases from V and 2 from J, leaving 16 bases between them. The CDR3 DNA follows: TGTGCCACACTTCCGGGACACATCACAGATACGCAGTATTTT. As protein: CATLPGHITDTQYF.

A few counts support this clone. The chain recombines TRBV6-6 with TRBJ2-2; the D gene is possibly TRBD1 (6 bases). CDR3 length: 15 amino acids. V shed 5 bases and J shed 8 bases, with 18 bases lying between them. Germline V gene sequence: CDR1 MNHNY, CDR2 SVGAGI (reference sequence). The CDR3 protein is CASSPYRDPRGELFF. As DNA, the CDR3 is TGTGCCAGCAGTCCCTACAGGGATCCAAGAGGGGAGCTGTTTTTT.

This sequence joins TRBV7-2 and TRBJ2-3, with unresolved D. The V gene lost 2 bases and the J gene lost 5 bases, with 14 bases spanning the gap. CDR3 size: 15 residues. Germline CDR1 SGHTA, CDR2 FQGNSA. The CDR3 nucleotides are TGTGCCAGCAGCTTATTGGGTCGAACTATAGATACGCAGTATTTT. Translation gives CASSLLGRTIDTQYF.